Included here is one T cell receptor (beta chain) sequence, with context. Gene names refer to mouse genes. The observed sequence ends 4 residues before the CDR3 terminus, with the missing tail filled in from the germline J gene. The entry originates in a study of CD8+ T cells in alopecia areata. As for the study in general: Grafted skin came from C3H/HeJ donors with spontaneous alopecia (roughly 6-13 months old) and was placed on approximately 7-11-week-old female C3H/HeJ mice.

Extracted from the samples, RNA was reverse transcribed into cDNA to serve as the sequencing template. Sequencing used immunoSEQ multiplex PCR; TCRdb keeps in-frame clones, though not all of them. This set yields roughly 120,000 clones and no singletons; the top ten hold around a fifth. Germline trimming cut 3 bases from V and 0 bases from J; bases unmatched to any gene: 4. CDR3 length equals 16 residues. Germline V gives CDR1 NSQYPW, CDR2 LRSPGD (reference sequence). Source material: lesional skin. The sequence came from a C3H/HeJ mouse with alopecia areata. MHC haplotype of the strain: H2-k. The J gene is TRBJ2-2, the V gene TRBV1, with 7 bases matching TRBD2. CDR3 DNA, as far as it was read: TGCACCTGCAGTGCGAACTGGGGTACAAACACCGGG. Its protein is CTCSANWGTNTG. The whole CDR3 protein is CTCSANWGTNTGQLYF.